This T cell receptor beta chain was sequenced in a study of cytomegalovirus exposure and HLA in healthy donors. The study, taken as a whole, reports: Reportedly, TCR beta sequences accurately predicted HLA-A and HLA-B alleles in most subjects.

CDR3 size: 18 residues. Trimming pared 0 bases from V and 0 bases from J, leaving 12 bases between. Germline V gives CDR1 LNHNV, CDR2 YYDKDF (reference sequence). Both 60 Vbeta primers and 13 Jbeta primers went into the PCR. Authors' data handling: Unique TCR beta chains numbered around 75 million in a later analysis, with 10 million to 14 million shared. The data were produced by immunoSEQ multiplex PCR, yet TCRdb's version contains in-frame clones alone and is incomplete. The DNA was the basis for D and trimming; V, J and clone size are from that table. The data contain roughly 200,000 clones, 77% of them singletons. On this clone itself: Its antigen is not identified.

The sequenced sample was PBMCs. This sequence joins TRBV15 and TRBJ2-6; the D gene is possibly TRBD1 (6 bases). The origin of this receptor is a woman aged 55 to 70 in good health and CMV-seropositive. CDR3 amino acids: CATSRDGGSPSGANVLTF. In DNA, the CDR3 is TGTGCCACCAGCAGAGATGGGGGCAGCCCCTCTGGGGCCAACGTCCTGACTTTC. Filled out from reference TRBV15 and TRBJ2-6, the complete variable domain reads DAMVIQNPRYQVTQFGKPVTLSCSQTLNHNVMYWYQQKSSQAPKLLFHYYDKDFNNEADTPDNFQSRRPNTSFCFLDIRSPGLGDTAMYLCATSRDGGSPSGANVLTFGAGSRLTVL.